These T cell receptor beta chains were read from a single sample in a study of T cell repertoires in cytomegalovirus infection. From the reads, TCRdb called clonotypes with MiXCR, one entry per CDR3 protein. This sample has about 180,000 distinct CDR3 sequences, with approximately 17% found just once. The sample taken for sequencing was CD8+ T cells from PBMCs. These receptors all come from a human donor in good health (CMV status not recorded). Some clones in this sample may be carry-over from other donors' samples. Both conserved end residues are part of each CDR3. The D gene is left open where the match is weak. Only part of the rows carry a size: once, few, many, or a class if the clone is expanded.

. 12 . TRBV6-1 CASSATGDEQFF
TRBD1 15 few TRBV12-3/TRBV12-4 CASSRGQGGSYEQYF
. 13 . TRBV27 CASSLSGGYGYTF
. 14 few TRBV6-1 CASSEEGHPNEQYF
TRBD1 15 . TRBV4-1 CASSHDRVGNTEAFF
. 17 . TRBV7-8 CASSPTPGGLGTDTQYF
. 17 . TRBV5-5 CASSLTTRTGNTGELFF
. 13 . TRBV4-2 CASTRQGAGELFF
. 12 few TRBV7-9 CASSLTAYEQYF
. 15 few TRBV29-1 CSVEGRVTLTDTQYF
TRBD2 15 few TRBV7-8 CASSETSVGTDTQYF
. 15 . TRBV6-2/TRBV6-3 CASSYSGPGERGYTF
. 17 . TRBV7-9 CASSLTAGDAYTGELFF
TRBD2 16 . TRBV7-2 CVSSLAYPSGGNEQFF
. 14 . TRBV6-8 CAMKALENTGELFF
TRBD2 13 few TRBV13 CASSPSGGDTQYF
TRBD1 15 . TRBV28 CASSLLGQGYNEQFF
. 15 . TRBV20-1 CSANGRTPGGETQYF
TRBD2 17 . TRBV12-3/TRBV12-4 CASSTVGLAAYSYEQYF
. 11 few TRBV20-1 CSAWGTPEAFF
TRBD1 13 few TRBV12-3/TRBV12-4 CASTWDRNTEAFF
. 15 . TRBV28 CASSGIAEKKETQYF
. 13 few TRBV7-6 CASSLSTAYEQYF
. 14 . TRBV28 CASSWETTGDEQFF
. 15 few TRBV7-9 CASSPLSGDTDTQYF
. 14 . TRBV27 CASSLSQGSTEAFF
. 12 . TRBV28 CASSYTGRRGYF
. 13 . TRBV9 CASEAGSGGEAFF
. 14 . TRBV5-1 CVSSFEDMNTEAFF
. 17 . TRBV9 CASSGPGQWGLLDGYTF
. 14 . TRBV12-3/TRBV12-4 CASSPGPFTDTQYF
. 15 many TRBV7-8 CASSRPWGGRDTQYF
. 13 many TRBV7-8 CASSLALKTEAFF
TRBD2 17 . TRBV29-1 CSVEGPGLAGTYNEQFF
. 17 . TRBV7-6 CASSFLHDWRDYNEQFF
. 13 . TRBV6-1 CASKGGSPYEQYF
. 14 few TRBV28 CASSTGRVNNEQFF
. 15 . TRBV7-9 CASSLRQTMNTEAFF
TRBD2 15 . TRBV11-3 CASSSRRGGRSEQFF
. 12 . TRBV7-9 CASSLSDTEAFF
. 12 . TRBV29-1 CSVWSLANEQYF
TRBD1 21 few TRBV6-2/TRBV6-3 CASSYESVKDRAPTSDQPQHF
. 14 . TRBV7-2 CASSLVTQGTEQFF
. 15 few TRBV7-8 CASSLGGELQETQYF
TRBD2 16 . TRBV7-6 CASSLELAGFREELFF
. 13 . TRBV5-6 CASSFGGHQPQHF
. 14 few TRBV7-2 CASSLARLADTQYF
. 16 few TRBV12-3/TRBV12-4 CAINLYSQASSYGYTF
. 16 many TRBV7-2 CASSPYTRESKNIQYF
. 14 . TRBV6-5 CASSHHPPKTEAFF